Listed below are T cell receptor beta chains from one sample, sequenced in a study of cytomegalovirus exposure and HLA in healthy donors. The data were produced by immunoSEQ multiplex PCR, yet TCRdb's version contains in-frame clones alone and is incomplete. Of about 63,000 clones in the sample, approximately 80% were seen once. Material for sequencing was PBMCs. The receptors derive from a woman between 25 and 40 years old in good health and CMV-seronegative. CDR3s include the opening cysteine and the closing phenylalanine or tryptophan. A D gene is named only where the DNA matches it firmly. For some rows the clone size is stated as once, few or many, or as a class when expanded; others skip it.

clone size: .; J gene: TRBJ1-1; D gene: .; V gene: TRBV7-9; CDR3 protein: CASSLGMDRNTEAFF; CDR3 DNA: TGTGCCAGCAGCTTAGGTATGGACAGAAACACTGAAGCTTTCTTT
clone size: .; J gene: TRBJ2-1; D gene: .; V gene: TRBV7-9; CDR3 protein: CASSYEEELSYNEQFF; CDR3 DNA: TGTGCCAGCAGCTACGAAGAGGAACTCTCCTACAATGAGCAGTTCTTC
clone size: few; J gene: TRBJ2-1; D gene: .; V gene: TRBV6-1; CDR3 protein: CASSEASENEQFF; CDR3 DNA: TGTGCCAGCAGTGAAGCTAGCGAGAATGAGCAGTTCTTC
clone size: .; J gene: TRBJ1-4; D gene: TRBD1; V gene: TRBV5-6; CDR3 protein: CASSSRQGAGEKLFF; CDR3 DNA: TGTGCCAGCAGCTCACGACAGGGGGCAGGAGAAAAACTGTTTTTT
clone size: .; J gene: TRBJ1-2; D gene: .; V gene: TRBV7-9; CDR3 protein: CASSFSADRPNYGYTF; CDR3 DNA: TGTGCCAGCAGCTTTTCCGCAGACAGACCTAACTATGGCTACACCTTC
clone size: .; J gene: TRBJ1-5; D gene: .; V gene: TRBV28; CDR3 protein: CASSSGTNGNQPQHF; CDR3 DNA: TGTGCCAGCAGTTCCGGGACAAACGGCAATCAGCCCCAGCATTTT
clone size: .; J gene: TRBJ1-6; D gene: .; V gene: TRBV6-5; CDR3 protein: CASSRDIEGGSPLHF; CDR3 DNA: TGTGCCAGCAGTCGGGACATTGAAGGTGGTTCACCCCTCCACTTT
clone size: .; J gene: TRBJ1-2; D gene: .; V gene: TRBV7-9; CDR3 protein: CASSRESSNYGYTF; CDR3 DNA: TGTGCCAGCAGCCGGGAGTCCTCTAACTATGGCTACACCTTC
clone size: .; J gene: TRBJ1-4; D gene: .; V gene: TRBV19; CDR3 protein: CASKGGNEKLFF; CDR3 DNA: TGTGCCAGTAAAGGAGGGAATGAAAAACTGTTTTTT
clone size: .; J gene: TRBJ1-1; D gene: TRBD1; V gene: TRBV5-8; CDR3 protein: CASSSTKGLGGETEAFF; CDR3 DNA: TGTGCCAGCAGCTCGACTAAAGGGTTAGGGGGCGAGACTGAAGCTTTCTTT
clone size: .; J gene: TRBJ2-5; D gene: TRBD2; V gene: TRBV11-2; CDR3 protein: CASSLGAGLETQYF; CDR3 DNA: TGTGCCAGCAGCTTAGGAGCGGGGCTGGAGACCCAGTACTTC
clone size: few; J gene: TRBJ2-5; D gene: .; V gene: TRBV7-2; CDR3 protein: CASSSTDLGETQYF; CDR3 DNA: TGTGCCAGCAGCTCGACAGACCTTGGAGAGACCCAGTACTTC
clone size: .; J gene: TRBJ2-2; D gene: .; V gene: TRBV21-1; CDR3 protein: CARKPGHYTGELFF; CDR3 DNA: TGTGCCCGTAAGCCGGGACACTACACCGGGGAGCTGTTTTTT
clone size: .; J gene: TRBJ1-5; D gene: .; V gene: TRBV19; CDR3 protein: CASRGIGGPYNQPQHF; CDR3 DNA: TGTGCCAGTAGGGGGATTGGGGGCCCGTACAATCAGCCCCAGCATTTT
clone size: .; J gene: TRBJ2-6; D gene: .; V gene: TRBV5-1; CDR3 protein: CARNRESSGANVLTF; CDR3 DNA: TGCGCCAGAAACAGGGAATCTTCTGGGGCCAACGTCCTGACTTTC
clone size: .; J gene: TRBJ1-1; D gene: TRBD1; V gene: TRBV29-1; CDR3 protein: CSVEGGTGGTEAFF; CDR3 DNA: TGCAGCGTTGAAGGTGGGACAGGGGGCACTGAAGCTTTCTTT
clone size: .; J gene: TRBJ1-2; D gene: .; V gene: TRBV19; CDR3 protein: CASSMGQAYGYTF; CDR3 DNA: TGTGCCAGTAGTATGGGGCAGGCCTATGGCTACACCTTC
clone size: .; J gene: TRBJ1-2; D gene: TRBD1; V gene: TRBV19; CDR3 protein: CASNAIRQGSYTF; CDR3 DNA: TGTGCCAGTAACGCGATTAGACAGGGGAGCTACACCTTC
clone size: once; J gene: TRBJ2-3; D gene: .; V gene: TRBV11-3; CDR3 protein: CASSLDTSTSTDTQYF; CDR3 DNA: TGTGCCAGCAGCTTAGACACTAGCACTAGCACAGATACGCAGTATTTT
clone size: .; J gene: TRBJ1-2; D gene: TRBD1; V gene: TRBV29-1; CDR3 protein: CSVDLFGGGGYGYTF; CDR3 DNA: TGCAGCGTTGATCTTTTTGGAGGGGGCGGCTATGGCTACACCTTC
clone size: .; J gene: TRBJ1-1; D gene: TRBD1; V gene: TRBV4-1; CDR3 protein: CASSPTLDRFPPSNTEAFF; CDR3 DNA: TGCGCCAGCAGCCCCACTCTGGACAGGTTTCCCCCTTCGAACACTGAAGCTTTCTTT
clone size: .; J gene: TRBJ1-5; D gene: .; V gene: TRBV5-5; CDR3 protein: CASSRGGPSNQPQHF; CDR3 DNA: TGTGCCAGCAGCCGGGGGGGTCCAAGCAATCAGCCCCAGCATTTT
clone size: .; J gene: TRBJ2-7; D gene: TRBD1; V gene: TRBV4-1; CDR3 protein: CASSRSRDSYEQYF; CDR3 DNA: TGCGCCAGCAGCCGGAGCCGGGACAGCTACGAGCAGTACTTC
clone size: .; J gene: TRBJ2-1; D gene: TRBD1; V gene: TRBV30; CDR3 protein: CAWTGTGASEQFF; CDR3 DNA: TGTGCCTGGACCGGGACAGGGGCTAGTGAGCAGTTCTTC
clone size: .; J gene: TRBJ2-1; D gene: .; V gene: TRBV18; CDR3 protein: CASSPPGGEYNEQFF; CDR3 DNA: TGTGCCAGCTCACCACCAGGGGGGGAATACAATGAGCAGTTCTTC
clone size: .; J gene: TRBJ2-7; D gene: TRBD1; V gene: TRBV18; CDR3 protein: CASSRQGSDEQYF; CDR3 DNA: TGTGCCAGCTCACGACAGGGGTCGGACGAGCAGTACTTC
clone size: .; J gene: TRBJ2-5; D gene: .; V gene: TRBV9; CDR3 protein: CASSGLDLETQYF; CDR3 DNA: TGTGCCAGCAGCGGACTAGATTTGGAGACCCAGTACTTC
clone size: .; J gene: TRBJ2-2; D gene: .; V gene: TRBV19; CDR3 protein: CASSITSGGWFNTGELFF; CDR3 DNA: TGTGCCAGTAGTATAACTTCCGGGGGTTGGTTCAACACCGGGGAGCTGTTTTTT
clone size: .; J gene: TRBJ2-3; D gene: TRBD1; V gene: TRBV12-5; CDR3 protein: CASGFWTGGDTQYF; CDR3 DNA: TGTGCTAGTGGTTTCTGGACAGGGGGCGATACGCAGTATTTT
clone size: .; J gene: TRBJ1-6; D gene: .; V gene: TRBV6-5; CDR3 protein: CASRNGESRSPLHF; CDR3 DNA: TGTGCCAGCAGAAACGGGGAAAGCCGCTCACCCCTCCACTTT
clone size: .; J gene: TRBJ2-5; D gene: TRBD1; V gene: TRBV4-2; CDR3 protein: CASSQVTTGGAGTQYF; CDR3 DNA: TGTGCCAGCAGCCAAGTGACGACAGGGGGCGCTGGGACCCAGTACTTC
clone size: .; J gene: TRBJ1-5; D gene: TRBD1; V gene: TRBV4-1; CDR3 protein: CASSQDGTGSNQPQHF; CDR3 DNA: TGCGCCAGCAGCCAAGACGGGACAGGGAGCAATCAGCCCCAGCATTTT
clone size: once; J gene: TRBJ1-5; D gene: TRBD1; V gene: TRBV18; CDR3 protein: CASSETGQGAFYSNQPQHF; CDR3 DNA: TGTGCCAGCTCGGAAACGGGACAGGGGGCATTCTACAGCAATCAGCCCCAGCATTTT
clone size: .; J gene: TRBJ2-7; D gene: .; V gene: TRBV30; CDR3 protein: CAWSRRSSYEQYF; CDR3 DNA: TGTGCCTGGAGTAGGAGAAGCTCCTACGAGCAGTACTTC
clone size: .; J gene: TRBJ2-3; D gene: TRBD2; V gene: TRBV27; CDR3 protein: CASSLAGGDYADTQYF; CDR3 DNA: TGTGCCAGCAGTTTAGCGGGAGGGGATTACGCAGATACGCAGTATTTT
clone size: .; J gene: TRBJ1-2; D gene: .; V gene: TRBV18; CDR3 protein: CASSPWGSGYTF; CDR3 DNA: TGTGCCAGCTCACCATGGGGCAGCGGCTACACCTTC
clone size: .; J gene: TRBJ1-2; D gene: .; V gene: TRBV27; CDR3 protein: CASSLDGTNYGYTF; CDR3 DNA: TGTGCCAGCAGTCTGGACGGGACTAACTATGGCTACACCTTC
clone size: .; J gene: TRBJ1-2; D gene: TRBD1; V gene: TRBV12-5; CDR3 protein: CASGQSGTGNGYTF; CDR3 DNA: TGTGCTAGTGGCCAGTCCGGGACAGGGAATGGCTACACCTTC
clone size: .; J gene: TRBJ2-1; D gene: TRBD1; V gene: TRBV19; CDR3 protein: CASTADRANSYNEQFF; CDR3 DNA: TGTGCCAGTACCGCGGACAGGGCAAACTCCTACAATGAGCAGTTCTTC
clone size: .; J gene: TRBJ1-1; D gene: .; V gene: TRBV7-9; CDR3 protein: CASSLDGQGNTEAFF; CDR3 DNA: TGTGCCAGCAGCTTAGATGGGCAGGGTAACACTGAAGCTTTCTTT
clone size: .; J gene: TRBJ2-4; D gene: TRBD1; V gene: TRBV9; CDR3 protein: CASSPEGTGRNIQYF; CDR3 DNA: TGTGCCAGCAGCCCCGAGGGGACAGGGAGAAACATTCAGTACTTC
clone size: .; J gene: TRBJ2-7; D gene: TRBD1; V gene: TRBV28; CDR3 protein: CASSSRGTGAYEQYF; CDR3 DNA: TGTGCCAGCAGTTCCCGCGGGACAGGGGCCTACGAGCAGTACTTC
clone size: .; J gene: TRBJ2-7; D gene: .; V gene: TRBV6-6; CDR3 protein: CASSYSIGVAAYEQYF; CDR3 DNA: TGTGCCAGCAGTTACTCGATCGGGGTGGCCGCCTACGAGCAGTACTTC
clone size: .; J gene: TRBJ1-4; D gene: .; V gene: TRBV5-1; CDR3 protein: CASSLGTTEEKLFF; CDR3 DNA: TGCGCCAGCAGCTTGGGCACCACCGAGGAAAAACTGTTTTTT
clone size: .; J gene: TRBJ2-7; D gene: TRBD1; V gene: TRBV28; CDR3 protein: CASSGTGFGSQYF; CDR3 DNA: TGTGCCAGCAGCGGGACAGGGTTTGGCTCGCAGTACTTC
clone size: .; J gene: TRBJ1-1; D gene: .; V gene: TRBV4-3; CDR3 protein: CASSQTFQTPRLEAFF; CDR3 DNA: TGCGCCAGCAGCCAAACCTTTCAGACACCCCGGCTTGAAGCTTTCTTT
clone size: few; J gene: TRBJ1-1; D gene: TRBD1; V gene: TRBV6-5; CDR3 protein: CATLSGTANTEAFF; CDR3 DNA: TGTGCCACCCTTTCCGGGACAGCGAACACTGAAGCTTTCTTT
clone size: .; J gene: TRBJ1-2; D gene: .; V gene: TRBV6-5; CDR3 protein: CASSYRVGDSSYGYTF; CDR3 DNA: TGTGCCAGCAGCTACAGAGTCGGGGATTCGAGCTATGGCTACACCTTC
clone size: .; J gene: TRBJ2-3; D gene: TRBD2; V gene: TRBV7-3; CDR3 protein: CASSLGGLASTDTQYF; CDR3 DNA: TGTGCCAGCAGCTTAGGGGGACTAGCGAGCACAGATACGCAGTATTTT